The 27 T cell receptor beta chains below all came from one sample that was sequenced in a study of blood T cell repertoires in COVID-19. Clones were read by immunoSEQ multiplex PCR, and TCRdb kept only the in-frame ones, dropping some. The sample has 30,000 to 35,000 clones, 93% seen once. Sequenced: peripheral blood. These receptors originate from a human donor in a cohort sampled during active COVID-19.

This clone was seen once. This sequence joins TRBV13 and TRBJ2-7, with D possibly being TRBD2 (7 bases). With 3 bases removed from V and 5 bases from J, the gap between germline ends came to 8 bases. The germline CDR1 and CDR2 sequences are PRHDT and FYEKMQ (reference sequence). The CDR3 loop spans 12 amino acids. The CDR3 loop is CASSFGGHEQYF. The CDR3 nucleotides are TGTGCCAGCAGCTTCGGGGGGCACGAGCAGTACTTC.

The chain couples TRBV10-2 to TRBJ1-1, with D unclear. The germline gives CDR1 WSHSY, CDR2 SAAADI. CDR3 length equals 14 residues. Between the trimmed V and J ends, which lost 6 bases and 3 bases, there was a span of 14 bases. In DNA, the CDR3 is TGCGCCAGCAGCAACCGGTTTTTGGACACTGAAGCTTTCTTT. This translates into CASSNRFLDTEAFF.

The chain employs TRBV5-6 and TRBJ2-3; D unclear. Trimming stripped 3 bases from V and 6 bases from J, with 5 bases between. Germline V lookup: CDR1 SGHDT, CDR2 YYEEEE. The CDR3 spans 11 residues. The CDR3 region has the DNA TGTGCCAGCAGCTCTCTGGATACGCAGTATTTT. Translation gives CASSSLDTQYF.

The genes are TRBV30 and TRBJ2-7; 9 bases are a match to TRBD2. Germline V gene sequence: CDR1 GTSNPN, CDR2 SVGIG (reference sequence). Trimming cost V 2 bases and J 3 bases; bases outside gene matches: 8. The CDR3 runs 15 residues. For the CDR3, the DNA is TGTGCCTGGAGTACCCCTGTAGCGGGGGTCTACGAGCAGTACTTC. Translated: CAWSTPVAGVYEQYF.

This chain links TRBV10-3 with TRBJ1-4; D gene unclear. The germline V gene has CDR1 ENHRY and CDR2 SYGVKD. This CDR3 has 16 residues. The germline V and J ends were trimmed by 2 bases and 0 bases, with 10 bases remaining between them. Written as DNA, the CDR3 is TGTGCCATCAGTGAGAGTGCCAGATCAACTAATGAAAAACTGTTTTTT. This codes for CAISESARSTNEKLFF.

V gene TRBV2 combines with J gene TRBJ1-3, with D uncertain. The CDR3 spans 12 residues. CDR1 and CDR2 (germline): SNHLY, FYNNEI. Trimming took off 5 bases at V and 8 bases at J, with 10 bases between the two ends. The CDR3 reads CASSNYRDTIYF. The CDR3 DNA sequence: TGTGCCAGCAGTAACTACCGGGACACCATATATTTT. Supplemented by reference TRBV2 and TRBJ1-3, the full variable domain reads EPEVTQTPSHQVTQMGQEVILRCVPISNHLYFYWYRQILGQKVEFLVSFYNNEISEKSEIFDDQFSVERPDGSNFTLKIRSTKLEDSAMYFCASSNYRDTIYFGEGSWLTVV.

This clone appeared once. V is TRBV12-5 and J is TRBJ1-4, with a tentative D call TRBD1 (6 bases). Germline V lookup: CDR1 LGHNT, CDR2 FRNRAP. The V end lost 4 bases, the J end lost 5 bases, and 11 bases lay between the germline ends. The CDR3 extends over 14 amino acids. The CDR3 loop is CASGSDSLNEKLFF. The CDR3 nucleotides read TGTGCTAGTGGTTCGGACAGCCTCAATGAAAAACTGTTTTTT.

This clone was seen only once. The chain carries TRBV7-8 and TRBJ1-6; TRBD1 might be the D (5 bases). The CDR3 consists of 15 residues. The germline V gene encodes CDR1 SGHVS and CDR2 FQNEAQ. V lost 5 bases to trimming and J lost 8 bases, with 16 bases between them. In nucleotides, the CDR3 is TGTGCCAGCAGCCCCGGGGGGAACAGTTATTCACCCCTCCACTTT. Residues: CASSPGGNSYSPLHF.

The chain recombines TRBV4-1 with TRBJ1-4; the match to TRBD1 covers 9 bases. V gave up 5 bases and J gave up 7 bases; unmatched junction bases: 11. The CDR3 spans 16 residues. The V gene's germline CDR1 is MGHRA and CDR2 YSYEKL. The CDR3 DNA reads as TGCGCCAGCAGCAGAGGACAGGGGACCGGAACTGAAAAACTGTTTTTT. Its protein is CASSRGQGTGTEKLFF.

This clone was found once. This rearrangement joins TRBV27 to TRBJ1-6; TRBD1 aligns across 7 bases. Germline CDR1 and CDR2: MNHEY and SMNVEV (reference sequence). CDR3 length: 14 amino acids. V shed 5 bases, J shed 8 bases, and the junction held 6 bases outside the gene matches. CDR3 amino acids: CASSARGLYSPLHF. As DNA, the CDR3 is TGTGCCAGCAGTGCTAGGGGGCTATATTCACCCCTCCACTTT.

This chain connects TRBV7-6 to TRBJ1-5; D is uncertain. CDR1 SGHVS and CDR2 FNYEAQ come from the germline V gene. V lost 0 bases and J 5 bases, leaving 5 bases between the germline ends. This CDR3 contains 13 residues. CDR3 protein: CASSLARDQPQHF. The CDR3 DNA reads as TGTGCCAGCAGCTTAGCGCGGGATCAGCCCCAGCATTTT.

The V gene is TRBV7-8, the J gene TRBJ1-1; tentative D call: TRBD1 (6 bases). The CDR3 spans 14 residues. The V gene lost 0 bases and the J gene lost 2 bases, with 7 bases spanning the gap. Looked up from germline, CDR1 is SGHVS and CDR2 is FQNEAQ. CDR3 loop: CASSLADSNTEAFF. CDR3 sequence (DNA): TGTGCCAGCAGCTTAGCGGACAGTAACACTGAAGCTTTCTTT.

This clone showed up just a few times. This sequence joins TRBV15 and TRBJ1-4; weak D call: TRBD1 (6 bases). This CDR3 is 15 amino acids long. CDR1 is LNHNV and CDR2 is YYDKDF in the germline V gene (reference sequence). Trimming pared 3 bases from V and 9 bases from J, leaving 17 bases between. CDR3 in DNA: TGTGCCACCAGCAGCCGGGACACCCGAGGGAAAAAACTGTTTTTT. It is translated as CATSSRDTRGKKLFF.

The chain has TRBV6-5 and TRBJ2-1; 9 nucleotides align to TRBD2. Germline V lookup: CDR1 MNHEY, CDR2 SVGAGI. The CDR3 totals 16 residues. V shed 2 bases, J shed 8 bases, and the junction held 10 bases outside the gene matches. The CDR3 sequence: CASSYGRGGLEDEQFF. The DNA for the CDR3 is TGTGCCAGCAGTTACGGGCGGGGGGGCCTAGAGGATGAGCAGTTCTTC.

The V and J genes are TRBV6-5 and TRBJ1-1; possibly TRBD1 for D (6 bases). The CDR3 is made up of 10 amino acids. Germline V gene data show CDR1 as MNHEY and CDR2 as SVGAGI. Trimming removed 9 bases from V and 5 bases from J, with 7 bases in between. CDR3 protein: CASGQTEAFF. DNA of the CDR3: TGTGCCAGTGGACAGACTGAAGCTTTCTTT.

This sequence joins TRBV18 and TRBJ1-2, with D unclear. Germline values: CDR1 KGHSH, CDR2 LQKENI. This CDR3 region has 13 residues. Trimming removed 6 bases at V and 7 bases at J, with 15 bases between. CDR3 DNA sequence: TGTGCCAGCTCTCGAGGAACCCCTATTGGCTACACCTTC. This translates into CASSRGTPIGYTF.

The chain combines TRBV7-9 with TRBJ1-1, with D unresolved. Germline CDR1 reads SEHNR; CDR2 reads FQNEAQ (reference sequence). This CDR3 is 13 amino acids long. Trimming shortened V by 1 base and J by 5 bases, and 8 bases separated the two germline ends. CDR3 amino acids: CASSLGGMTEAFF. As DNA, the CDR3 is TGTGCCAGCAGCTTAGGAGGGATGACTGAAGCTTTCTTT.

V and J are TRBV7-9 and TRBJ2-7; 7 bases line up with TRBD1. Trimming removed 8 bases from V and 2 bases from J; junction bases left unmatched: 3. CDR3 length: 12 residues. The germline V gene encodes CDR1 SEHNR and CDR2 FQNEAQ (reference sequence). The CDR3 loop reads CASGQGAYEQYF. The CDR3 nucleotides are TGTGCCAGCGGGCAGGGGGCCTACGAGCAGTACTTC.

The rearrangement joins TRBV28 to TRBJ1-3; unclear D gene. The V end lost 5 bases, the J end lost 3 bases, and 17 bases lay between the germline ends. Germline values: CDR1 MDHEN, CDR2 SYDVKM. The CDR3 extends over 16 amino acids. This CDR3 reads CASSLVAVLNGNTIYF. The CDR3 DNA reads TGTGCCAGCAGTCTCGTGGCAGTCTTAAATGGAAACACCATATATTTT.

The CDR3 loop reads CASSRWSYNSPLHF. CDR3 nucleotides: TGTGCCAGCAGCCGCTGGAGTTATAATTCACCCCTCCACTTT. The rearrangement links TRBV3-1 (or the pseudogene TRBV3-2) to TRBJ1-6, with unresolved D. CDR1 is LGHDT and CDR2 is YNNKEL in the germline V gene (reference sequence). This CDR3 comprises 14 residues. V was pared by 4 bases and J by 4 bases, with 8 bases between.

V and J are TRBV19 and TRBJ1-2; D gene unclear. Deletions cut 6 bases from V and 4 bases from J, with 12 bases between. Looked up from germline, CDR1 is LNHDA and CDR2 is SQIVND (reference sequence). This CDR3 has 13 residues. CDR3 DNA: TGTGCCAGTAGCCCCGAACAGTTCTATGGCTACACCTTC. This translates into CASSPEQFYGYTF.

The genes are TRBV11-2 and TRBJ2-1, with TRBD2 as a possible D gene (5 bases). Trimming cost V 5 bases and J 6 bases, with 11 bases left between them. CDR1 is SGHAT and CDR2 is FQNNGV in the germline V gene. The CDR3 contains 13 residues. CDR3 in DNA: TGTGCCAGCAGCCCCCCTCTAGCCAATGAGCAGTTCTTC. The encoded protein is CASSPPLANEQFF. The variable domain in full, with the rest retrieved from reference TRBV11-2 and TRBJ2-1, is EAGVAQSPRYKIIEKRQSVAFWCNPISGHATLYWYQQILGQGPKLLIQFQNNGVVDDSQLPKDRFSAERLKGVDSTLKIQPAKLEDSAVYLCASSPPLANEQFFGPGTRLTVL.

This sequence joins TRBV5-4 and TRBJ1-1; D not certain. The CDR3 covers 15 residues. CDR1 and CDR2 from the germline V gene are SGHNT and YYREEE (reference sequence). V dropped 2 bases and J dropped 6 bases, with 17 bases sitting between them. The chain's CDR3 is CASSLMHSEGAEAFF. The CDR3 bases are TGTGCCAGCAGCTTAATGCATAGCGAGGGCGCTGAAGCTTTCTTT.

This clone was detected only once. V usage is TRBV19 and J usage is TRBJ1-1, with D possibly matching TRBD1 (5 bases). This CDR3 comprises 15 residues. The germline gives CDR1 LNHDA, CDR2 SQIVND (reference sequence). The ends were cut back, 5 bases at V and 5 bases at J, with 18 bases in the middle. The CDR3 nucleotides are TGTGCCAGTAGTCCCCAAACGGGGGTCGGGACTGAAGCTTTCTTT. It is translated as CASSPQTGVGTEAFF. Drawing the rest from reference TRBV19 and TRBJ1-1, the complete variable domain is DGGITQSPKYLFRKEGQNVTLSCEQNLNHDAMYWYRQDPGQGLRLIYYSQIVNDFQKGDIAEGYSVSREKKESFPLTVTSAQKNPTAFYLCASSPQTGVGTEAFFGQGTRLTVV.

The sample holds one count of this clone. The V gene is TRBV11-3, the J gene TRBJ2-1; possibly TRBD1 for D (6 bases). Germline CDR1 and CDR2: SGHNT and YENEEA. Trimming cost V 5 bases and J 7 bases, with 18 bases left between them. This CDR3 has 15 residues. The CDR3 spells CASSPGAGALNEQFF. CDR3 nucleotide sequence: TGTGCCAGCAGCCCCGGGGCAGGGGCCCTTAATGAGCAGTTCTTC. The complete variable domain, with remaining parts taken from reference TRBV11-3 and TRBJ2-1, reads EAGVVQSPRYKIIEKKQPVAFWCNPISGHNTLYWYLQNLGQGPELLIRYENEEAVDDSQLPKDRFSAERLKGVDSTLKIQPAELGDSAVYLCASSPGAGALNEQFFGPGTRLTVL.

The rearrangement links TRBV6-5 to TRBJ1-2; 9 positions match TRBD1. Germline CDR1 is MNHEY and CDR2 is SVGAGI. The junction had 7 bases not matched to a gene; V was cut back by 0 bases and J by 5 bases. The CDR3 loop spans 16 amino acids. The CDR3 region is CASSYSQGQGGYGYTF. The CDR3 DNA follows: TGTGCCAGCAGTTACTCCCAGGGACAGGGAGGATATGGCTACACCTTC.

The gene calls are TRBV7-6 and TRBJ2-7; 11 bases fit TRBD2. With 5 bases clipped from V and 3 bases from J, the junction kept 3 bases outside the gene matches. Germline V gene lookup returns CDR1 SGHVS and CDR2 FNYEAQ. This CDR3 has 14 amino acids. CDR3 region: CASSRGTSGYEQYF. The CDR3 DNA is TGTGCCAGCAGCCGCGGGACTAGCGGCTACGAGCAGTACTTC. Full variable domain (outside the CDR3, taken from reference TRBV7-6 and TRBJ2-7): GAGVSQSPRYKVTKRGQDVALRCDPISGHVSLYWYRQALGQGPEFLTYFNYEAQQDKSGLPNDRFSAERPEGSISTLTIQRTEQRDSAMYRCASSRGTSGYEQYFGPGTRLTVT.